This passage covers 32 T cell receptor beta chains from one sample sequenced in a study of OX40 agonist ivuxolimab in advanced cancers. The method was immunoSEQ multiplex PCR; TCRdb's version includes in-frame clones alone and lacks a portion of them. The sample lists 70,000 or so clones, approximately 90% occurring once. Sequencing was performed on CD4+ or CD8+ T cells sorted from blood, taken in a trial of the OX40 agonist ivuxolimab. The receptors here all came from an adult with an advanced solid tumor such as melanoma, head and neck, liver or kidney cancer.

CDR3 nucleotide sequence: TGCGCCAGCAGCTCGTTAGCGGGGGAAACCTACAATGAGCAGTTCTTC. This translates into CASSSLAGETYNEQFF. V gene TRBV4-1 combines with J gene TRBJ2-1; 9 bases map to TRBD2. J lost 2 bases, V lost 5 bases, and 7 bases had no gene match. CDR1 and CDR2 (germline): MGHRA, YSYEKL. This CDR3 comprises 16 residues.

V and J are TRBV19 and TRBJ2-3; the match to TRBD2 covers 8 bases. Trimming cost V 10 bases and J 4 bases; bases outside gene matches: 10. Per the germline V gene, CDR1 is LNHDA and CDR2 is SQIVND (reference sequence). The CDR3 is made up of 14 amino acids. The chain's CDR3 is CATKAGGGSDTQYF. The CDR3 DNA reads as TGTGCCACCAAGGCCGGGGGGGGCTCAGATACGCAGTATTTT.

V is TRBV6-1 and J is TRBJ2-5; D is unresolved. CDR1 is MNHNS, CDR2 SASEGT, per germline. Trimming cost V 7 bases and J 1 base, with 10 bases left between them. The CDR3 spans 13 residues. CDR3: CASTRQLQETQYF. For the CDR3, the DNA is TGTGCCAGCACGCGGCAACTCCAAGAGACCCAGTACTTC.

This sequence joins TRBV19 and TRBJ1-2; D gene ambiguous. V lost 4 bases and J lost 0, with 12 bases in between. Per the germline V gene, CDR1 is LNHDA and CDR2 is SQIVND (reference sequence). The CDR3 covers 15 residues. The CDR3 sequence: CASSTPTTPNYGYTF. As DNA, the CDR3 is TGTGCCAGTAGTACCCCCACGACCCCTAACTATGGCTACACCTTC.

This clone appeared a single time. J is TRBJ2-1 and V is TRBV25-1; tentatively, D is TRBD1 (6 bases). Trimming stripped 6 bases from V and 6 bases from J, with 21 bases between. Looked up from germline, CDR1 is MGHDK and CDR2 is SYGVNS. The CDR3 consists of 16 residues. The CDR3 DNA is TGTGCCAGCAGACGTATTCGGGACACACCTACCAATGAGCAGTTCTTC. Protein sequence: CASRRIRDTPTNEQFF.

The CDR3 nucleotides read TGTGCCAGCAGTCTAAAGACAGGGCTCGTTGAAAAACTGTTTTTT. Translated: CASSLKTGLVEKLFF. The chain is built from TRBV27 and TRBJ1-4; 7 bases line up with TRBD1. Germline values: CDR1 MNHEY, CDR2 SMNVEV (reference sequence). CDR3 length: 15 residues. After removal of 5 bases from V and 7 bases from J, the junction contained 10 bases not matched to a gene.

The chain has TRBV7-9 and TRBJ1-6; tentatively, D is TRBD1 (6 bases). CDR3 length equals 14 residues. Germline CDR1 SEHNR, CDR2 FQNEAQ (reference sequence). V lost 6 bases and J lost 6, with 12 bases in between. The CDR3 DNA sequence: TGTGCCAGCAGGAGTACAGGGCTTAATTCACCCCTCCACTTT. As protein: CASRSTGLNSPLHF.

This CDR3 is CASSVAPSPETQYF. For the CDR3, the DNA is TGTGCCAGCAGCGTAGCCCCCAGTCCGGAGACCCAGTACTTC. The V call is TRBV9, the J call TRBJ2-5; D call uncertain. This CDR3 region has 14 residues. The germline V gene encodes CDR1 SGDLS and CDR2 YYNGEE. V was cut by 0 bases and J by 5 bases, with 11 bases left in between.

J is TRBJ2-7 and V is TRBV23-1; tentatively, D is TRBD2 (5 bases). TRBV23-1 is classed as an ORF, of uncertain function. Trimming shortened V by 5 bases and J by 3 bases, and 17 bases separated the two germline ends. This CDR3 has 15 residues. CDR3 amino acids: CASSTHLRRLYEQYF. Written as DNA, the CDR3 is TGCGCCAGCAGTACCCATCTCCGGAGGCTCTACGAGCAGTACTTC.

The chain is built from TRBV11-2 and TRBJ2-2; D not resolved. The CDR3 length is 14 residues. V lost 2 bases, J lost 7 bases, and 11 bases lay in between. Germline V lookup: CDR1 SGHAT, CDR2 FQNNGV. The CDR3 DNA follows: TGTGCCAGCAGCTTAACGGTGTTGGGCGGGGAGCTGTTTTTT. Translated: CASSLTVLGGELFF.

The chain carries TRBV7-9 and TRBJ1-5, with D unresolved. With 5 bases removed from V and 0 bases from J, the gap between germline ends came to 11 bases. The germline gives CDR1 SEHNR, CDR2 FQNEAQ (reference sequence). CDR3 size: 15 residues. The CDR3 here is CASSQTGDSNQPQHF. The CDR3 region has the DNA TGTGCCAGCAGCCAGACTGGGGATAGCAATCAGCCCCAGCATTTT.

The rearrangement joins TRBV7-2 to TRBJ1-5; TRBD1 matches at 8 bases. Germline V CDR1 and CDR2: SGHTA, FQGNSA. The ends lost 4 bases at V and 5 bases at J; junction bases unmatched: 4. The CDR3 has 14 residues. The CDR3 DNA reads as TGTGCCAGCAGCTCCTACAGGGGGGATCAGCCCCAGCATTTT. Translation: CASSSYRGDQPQHF.

This clone was detected a few times. V and J are TRBV4-2 and TRBJ1-6; D ambiguous. V was pared by 0 bases and J by 0 bases, with 6 bases between. This CDR3 spans 16 amino acids. The germline V gene has CDR1 LGHNA and CDR2 YNFKEQ. The CDR3 region has the DNA TGTGCCAGCAGCCAAGACGGTCGCTCCTATAATTCACCCCTCCACTTT. It translates to CASSQDGRSYNSPLHF.

This chain uses TRBV29-1 with TRBJ1-6; D gene ambiguous. The CDR3 has 13 residues. Germline assignment: CDR1 SQVTM and CDR2 ANQGSEA. Trimming cost V 5 bases and J 10 bases, with 15 bases left between them. The CDR3 region is CSVLAGIDSPLHF. The CDR3 nucleotides are TGCAGCGTTCTTGCGGGGATCGACTCACCCCTCCACTTT.

The V and J genes are TRBV27 and TRBJ1-3; a possible D gene is TRBD1 (5 bases). The CDR3 has 15 residues. Trimming took off 5 bases at V and 5 bases at J, with 16 bases between the two ends. In germline, CDR1 is MNHEY, CDR2 SMNVEV (reference sequence). CDR3 DNA: TGTGCCAGCAGTCTTGGGGACGGCAGTCGAAACACCATATATTTT. It specifies CASSLGDGSRNTIYF.

The rearrangement joins TRBV5-1 to TRBJ1-4, with 8 bases matching TRBD1. V lost 4 bases and J lost 3; bases outside the gene matches: 5. CDR3 length equals 15 residues. CDR1 and CDR2 from the germline V gene are SGHRS and YFSETQ. CDR3 bases: TGCGCCAGCAGCCTACAGGGGGTAGCTAATGAAAAACTGTTTTTT. The encoded protein is CASSLQGVANEKLFF.

The V and J genes are TRBV4-2 and TRBJ1-3; the match to TRBD1 covers 9 bases. Germline V gene sequence: CDR1 LGHNA, CDR2 YNFKEQ. J gave up 2 bases and V 1 base, and 12 bases lay outside the gene matches. The CDR3 totals 19 residues. The CDR3 reads CASSQAATGGSPTGNTIYF. CDR3 DNA: TGTGCCAGCAGCCAAGCCGCGACAGGGGGAAGCCCGACTGGAAACACCATATATTTT.

This chain joins TRBV7-9 and TRBJ2-5, with TRBD1 identical over 10 bases. The CDR3 runs to 15 residues. Germline CDR1 is SEHNR and CDR2 is FQNEAQ (reference sequence). V lost 5 bases and J lost 4; bases outside the gene matches: 7. The CDR3 is CASSLWTGGGETQYF. CDR3 nucleotides: TGTGCCAGCAGCCTGTGGACAGGGGGTGGAGAGACCCAGTACTTC. The full variable domain, in which reference TRBV7-9 and TRBJ2-5 provide the parts outside the CDR3, is DTGVSQNPRHKITKRGQNVTFRCDPISEHNRLYWYRQTLGQGPEFLTYFQNEAQLEKSRLLSDRFSAERPKGSFSTLEIQRTEQGDSAMYLCASSLWTGGGETQYFGPGTRLLVL.

V and J are TRBV19 and TRBJ1-1; D remains unclear. The germline V and J ends were trimmed by 3 bases and 0 bases, with 8 bases remaining between them. The CDR3 is 14 amino acids. Germline V CDR1 and CDR2: LNHDA, SQIVND (reference sequence). DNA for the CDR3: TGTGCCAGTAGTATCGGAGGATTGAACACTGAAGCTTTCTTT. Translated: CASSIGGLNTEAFF.

This chain uses TRBV5-1 with TRBJ1-2; no firm D call. CDR1 is SGHRS and CDR2 is YFSETQ in the germline V gene. CDR3 length: 16 residues. Trimming removed 4 bases from V and 4 bases from J, with 20 bases in between. The CDR3 spells CASSPAGTQNFYGYTF. The CDR3 nucleotides are TGCGCCAGCAGCCCTGCGGGAACTCAGAACTTCTATGGCTACACCTTC.

The chain uses TRBV9 and TRBJ1-1; 9 positions agree with TRBD1. V lost 3 bases to trimming and J lost 0 bases; unmatched junction nucleotides: 6. The CDR3 spans 16 residues. The germline CDR1 and CDR2 sequences are SGDLS and YYNGEE. The CDR3 reads CASSGRDRVVNTEAFF. The CDR3 DNA reads TGTGCCAGCAGCGGGCGGGACAGGGTCGTGAACACTGAAGCTTTCTTT.

V usage is TRBV19 and J usage is TRBJ2-2; 10 bases are a match to TRBD1. From germline, CDR1 is LNHDA and CDR2 SQIVND (reference sequence). The junction had 1 base not matched to a gene; V was cut back by 6 bases and J by 6 bases. This CDR3 comprises 13 residues. CDR3 sequence (DNA): TGTGCCAGTAGAGGACAGGGGGCCGGGGAGCTGTTTTTT. Residues: CASRGQGAGELFF.

The chain recombines TRBV5-1 with TRBJ2-3; D perhaps matches TRBD1 (7 bases). The length of the CDR3 is 16 residues. Germline loops: CDR1 SGHRS, CDR2 YFSETQ. Trimming took 9 bases from V and 5 from J, leaving 25 bases between them. CDR3 in amino acids: CATKQFGGTDKDTQYF. The CDR3 DNA reads as TGCGCCACCAAGCAATTTGGGGGGACAGACAAAGATACGCAGTATTTT.

This chain joins TRBV5-8 and TRBJ1-2, with D possibly being TRBD1 (5 bases). Germline-derived CDR1 and CDR2 are SGHTS and YDEGEE. The CDR3 covers 14 residues. Trimming stripped 5 bases from V and 11 bases from J, with 22 bases between. For the CDR3, the DNA is TGTGCCAGCAGACCTACAAGCCCTACAGGAATGTACACCTTC. It encodes CASRPTSPTGMYTF.

The chain couples TRBV18 to TRBJ1-1, with a tentative D call TRBD1 (6 bases). Trimming cost V 6 bases and J 2 bases, with 13 bases left between them. The CDR3 extends over 14 amino acids. Per germline, CDR1 KGHSH and CDR2 LQKENI. The CDR3 reads CASSRDRHNTEAFF. CDR3 in DNA: TGTGCCAGCTCTCGCGACAGGCACAACACTGAAGCTTTCTTT.

The CDR3 sequence: CASSTHWDNEQFF. CDR3 bases: TGTGCCAGTAGTACCCATTGGGATAATGAGCAGTTCTTC. V and J are TRBV19 and TRBJ2-1; D ambiguous. From germline, CDR1 is LNHDA and CDR2 SQIVND (reference sequence). The CDR3 runs to 13 residues. The V end lost 4 bases, the J end lost 7 bases, and 11 bases lay between the germline ends.

This sequence joins TRBV29-1 and TRBJ1-2; no reliable D call. There are 10 residues in the CDR3. Germline lookup yields CDR1 SQVTM and CDR2 ANQGSEA. The V end lost 5 bases, the J end lost 12 bases, and 13 bases lay between the germline ends. The chain's CDR3 is CSVFEGFDTF. CDR3 coding DNA: TGCAGCGTTTTTGAAGGGTTCGACACCTTC.

Written as DNA, the CDR3 is TGTGCCAGTAGTTGGGGACCCGGCGGCTACACCTTC. Its protein is CASSWGPGGYTF. This chain links TRBV19 with TRBJ1-2; TRBD1 is a possible D gene (5 bases). Trimming left V 5 bases short and J 8 bases short, with 12 bases between. The V gene's germline CDR1 is LNHDA and CDR2 SQIVND (reference sequence). The CDR3 contains 12 residues. Drawing the rest from reference TRBV19 and TRBJ1-2, the complete variable domain is DGGITQSPKYLFRKEGQNVTLSCEQNLNHDAMYWYRQDPGQGLRLIYYSQIVNDFQKGDIAEGYSVSREKKESFPLTVTSAQKNPTAFYLCASSWGPGGYTFGSGTRLTVV.

V gene TRBV6-5 combines with J gene TRBJ1-1; D unresolved. The CDR3 runs to 12 residues. The V end lost 4 bases, the J end lost 5 bases, and 8 bases lay between the germline ends. Germline lookup yields CDR1 MNHEY and CDR2 SVGAGI. For the CDR3, the DNA is TGTGCCAGCAGTTGGGTTTGGACTGAAGCTTTCTTT. Encoded protein: CASSWVWTEAFF.

The V gene is TRBV9, the J gene TRBJ2-2; perhaps TRBD1 as D (5 bases). Germline-derived CDR1 and CDR2 are SGDLS and YYNGEE. The CDR3 totals 15 residues. V was pared by 2 bases and J by 2 bases, with 10 bases between. CDR3 region: CASSVDGHNTGELFF. The CDR3 coding sequence is TGTGCCAGCAGCGTTGATGGACACAACACCGGGGAGCTGTTTTTT.

This clone occurred once. The chain couples TRBV27 to TRBJ2-7, with D maybe TRBD1 (5 bases). The CDR3 sequence is 15 residues long. V was shortened by 4 bases and J by 2 bases, with 15 bases between the two germline ends. Germline V gene lookup returns CDR1 MNHEY and CDR2 SMNVEV (reference sequence). DNA of the CDR3: TGTGCCAGCAGTTCAATAGGGGCCAAACCCTACGAGCAGTACTTC. It encodes CASSSIGAKPYEQYF.

This clone has only one observation. The J gene is TRBJ2-2, the V gene TRBV4-2; tentatively, D is TRBD2 (6 bases). The CDR3 length is 16 residues. V dropped 1 base and J dropped 1 base, with 10 bases sitting between them. The germline V gene encodes CDR1 LGHNA and CDR2 YNFKEQ. The CDR3 is CASSQGDFWNTGELFF. CDR3 coding DNA: TGTGCCAGCAGCCAAGGGGACTTCTGGAACACCGGGGAGCTGTTTTTT.